This T cell receptor beta chain was sequenced for a study of shared clonotypes between healthy human individuals. Study at large: Researchers assigned three CD4 naive, three CD4 memory, two CD8 naive and one CD8 memory plate to each donor.

Replicate PCRs from sorted subsets contained roughly 220 ng DNA, which is roughly 30,000 T cell genomes. The repertoire was sequenced with immunoSEQ multiplex PCR; TCRdb's copy has only in-frame clones and lacks some. This table holds roughly 2 million clones, 90% to 95% found once. Trimming cost V 6 bases and J 2 bases, with 10 bases left between them. The V gene's germline CDR1 is KGHSH and CDR2 LQKENI. The CDR3 is 13 amino acids. Only Caucasian adults living in Nashville, Tennessee served as donors. In the CD4+ fraction, cells were divided into CD45RA+ naive and CD45RA-negative memory subsets. Comments on this clone: This CDR3 is also generated by other DNA sequences in the sample.

The gene calls are TRBV18 and TRBJ1-2; D gene uncertain. The receptor comes from a man aged 18 to 35 in good health. Material: naive CD4+ T cells sorted from blood. The subset is: CD45RA+ positively selected. CDR3 protein: CASSPELNYGYTF. In DNA, the CDR3 is TGTGCCAGCTCTCCTGAGCTAAACTATGGCTACACCTTC.